This T cell receptor beta chain derives from a study of T cells in Graves' hyperthyroidism and ophthalmopathy. Amplification yielded TCR beta CDR3 regions, with RNA transcripts as the source. When the TCR CDR3 underwent first-round RT-PCR, the HTBI primer set was used. In TCRdb, the multiplex PCR reads were re-called with MiXCR into one record per CDR3 protein. The table records about 600,000 distinct CDR3 sequences, 16% of them present only once. For ophthalmopathy patients, the Clinical Activity Score was at least 3 and the NOSPECS grade at least 4; duration was under 3 months. This clonotype was recorded many times. Its cognate antigen is unknown. The CDR3 loop spans 13 amino acids. Germline values: CDR1 SQVTM, CDR2 ANQGSEA. Losses at the gene ends were 7 bases for V and 5 bases for J; bases not matched to a gene: 6. Whole-study results and caveats: Ophthalmopathy got predicted by the model a median about six months before its onset.

The chain employs TRBV29-1 and TRBJ2-5; 11 bases are shared with TRBD2. This receptor was identified in a woman in her thirties or forties with Graves' ophthalmopathy. The sample was blood. The CDR3 DNA reads TGCAGCGGGACGACTAGCGGGGTGGAGACCCAGTACTTC. It encodes CSGTTSGVETQYF. The whole variable domain, remainder taken from reference TRBV29-1 and TRBJ2-5, is SAVISQKPSRDICQRGTSLTIQCQVDSQVTMMFWYRQQPGQSLTLIATANQGSEATYESGFVIDKFPISRPNLTFSTLTVSNMSPEDSSIYLCSGTTSGVETQYFGPGTRLLVL.